These T cell receptor beta chains were read from a single sample in a study of TIL therapy for anti-PD-1-resistant metastatic lung cancer. Method: immunoSEQ multiplex PCR; TCRdb's copy keeps in-frame clones and lacks some. The sample lists approximately 20,000 clones, almost 80% seen once, with approximately 7.4% in the top ten. Source: blood, taken at baseline. The source of these receptors is a person aged 25-79 years with non-small cell lung cancer. CDR3s include the opening cysteine and the closing phenylalanine or tryptophan. Fields, in order: D gene, V gene, clone size, J gene, CDR3 DNA, CDR3 protein. The D gene is left open where the match is weak. The size field is filled for only some rows; it gives once, few, many or a size class.

NA	TRBV6-6	NA	TRBJ1-1	TGTGCCAGCAGCCCCTTCGGGGGGAGGAACACTGAAGCTTTCTTT	CASSPFGGRNTEAFF
NA	TRBV5-1	NA	TRBJ1-1	TGCGCCAGCAGCCCAACTCCCTTGGCAGGGGCAGAGGGTACTGAAGCTTTCTTT	CASSPTPLAGAEGTEAFF
TRBD1	TRBV5-1	NA	TRBJ1-3	TGCGCCAGCAGCTTGGTCACAGGGGCTGGAAACACCATATATTTT	CASSLVTGAGNTIYF
NA	TRBV27	NA	TRBJ2-7	TGTGCCAGCAGCCCGACCCCGGACAGCTCCCTTCTCTACGAGCAGTACTTC	CASSPTPDSSLLYEQYF
NA	TRBV7-9	NA	TRBJ2-3	TGTGCCTGGACGATGGATAACACAGATACGCAGTATTTT	CAWTMDNTDTQYF
TRBD1	TRBV11-2	few	TRBJ1-4	TGTGCCAGCAGCTGGAGAGGACAGGGGATAACAACAACTAATGAAAAACTGTTTTTT	CASSWRGQGITTTNEKLFF
NA	TRBV15	NA	TRBJ1-2	TGTGCCACCAGCGTAAGTCGGGGGCCTAACTATGGCTACACCTTC	CATSVSRGPNYGYTF
TRBD1	TRBV3-1/TRBV3-2	NA	TRBJ2-7	TGTGCCAGCAGCCATCCCGGACAGGGGAGGAACGAGCAGTACTTC	CASSHPGQGRNEQYF
TRBD1	TRBV28	NA	TRBJ1-3	TGTGCCAGCAGTTCCGTAGGGACAGGTGGAAACACCATATATTTT	CASSSVGTGGNTIYF
NA	TRBV24-1	NA	TRBJ2-1	TGTGCCACCAGTGATTCGTTTAGCGGTCTGCCGTTCTTC	CATSDSFSGLPFF
NA	TRBV29-1	few	TRBJ1-5	TGCAGCGCCCGGGATTACAATCAGCCCCAGCATTTT	CSARDYNQPQHF
NA	TRBV9	NA	TRBJ2-1	TGTGCCAGCAGCGAGGGACTTTCATTTTCGAACAATGAGCAGTTCTTC	CASSEGLSFSNNEQFF
TRBD2	TRBV5-5	once	TRBJ2-5	TGTGCCAGCAGCTTGTTTGGCGGGGGGGTCTGGGAGACCCAGTACTTC	CASSLFGGGVWETQYF
TRBD1	TRBV7-2	once	TRBJ2-7	TGTGCCAGCAGCTTACTCAGGGACAGGGGGAACGAGCAGTACTTC	CASSLLRDRGNEQYF
NA	TRBV4-3	NA	TRBJ2-3	TGCGCCAGCAGCCAAGATACGAGTAGCACAGATACGCAGTATTTT	CASSQDTSSTDTQYF
NA	TRBV9	once	TRBJ2-7	TGTGCCAGCAGCACCAAGGGGGGTAACTACGAGCAGTACTTC	CASSTKGGNYEQYF
NA	TRBV5-6	few	TRBJ1-2	TGTGCCAGCAGCTTGCCCCGGACTGAAAACTATGGCTACACCTTC	CASSLPRTENYGYTF
TRBD1	TRBV5-8	NA	TRBJ2-7	TGTGCCAGCAGCTTTCGCACAGGGGGCTACGAGCAGTACTTC	CASSFRTGGYEQYF
NA	TRBV2	NA	TRBJ1-4	TGTGCCAGCCTGTACGAAAGGGGGGAAAAACTGTTTTTT	CASLYERGEKLFF
NA	TRBV5-1	NA	TRBJ2-5	TGCGCCAGCACCCTCAGGGGACGAGAGACCCAGTACTTC	CASTLRGRETQYF
NA	TRBV25-1	NA	TRBJ1-1	TGTGCCAGCAGGACGGACCGCCCTGAAGCTTTCTTT	CASRTDRPEAFF
NA	TRBV7-2	NA	TRBJ1-6	TGTGCCAGCAGTCATAGCATGGCAAATTATAATTCACCCCTCCACTTT	CASSHSMANYNSPLHF
NA	TRBV4-3	NA	TRBJ1-4	TGCGCCAGCAGCCAAGACAAGGGACCTACGGATGAAAAACTGTTTTTT	CASSQDKGPTDEKLFF
NA	TRBV19	NA	TRBJ1-2	TGTGCCAGTAGTACGGGGGGAATCGGCGGCTATGGCTACACCTTC	CASSTGGIGGYGYTF
TRBD1	TRBV18	NA	TRBJ2-1	TGTGCCAGCTCCCCGGGACAGGGGAATGAGCAGTTCTTC	CASSPGQGNEQFF
TRBD1	TRBV4-1	NA	TRBJ1-2	TGCGCCAGCAGCGATCGGACAGGGCTTAACTATGGCTACACCTTC	CASSDRTGLNYGYTF
NA	TRBV6-6	NA	TRBJ1-1	TGTGCCAGCAGCCGGACGACATATGAAGCTTTCTTT	CASSRTTYEAFF